This T cell receptor (beta chain) is from a study of monozygotic twins with inflammatory bowel disease. Findings and limits, study-wide: Heterogeneous immunosuppressive treatment regimens may have introduced variability into patient repertoires. Distinction of different T cell subtypes was not possible.

Nested amplification of TCRalpha and TCRbeta cDNA involved two PCRs of roughly 17 and 9 cycles. TCRdb reworked the 5' RACE reads into one entry per CDR3 protein, no DNA. The specimen's table records under 130,000 distinct CDR3 sequences. The V gene's germline CDR1 is SGHDT and CDR2 YYEEEE. The CDR3 is 15 amino acids. About this clonotype: Antigen: not known.

The material sequenced was blood. This receptor was obtained from a human donor with ulcerative colitis or Crohn's disease, or a healthy co-twin of an affected twin (not recorded which). V and J are TRBV5-6 and TRBJ1-1; TCRdb picks TRBD1, but there is no DNA to check that call. This chain's CDR3 is CASSFFGREDTEAFF.